This entry lists 24 T cell receptor beta chains sequenced from one sample in a study of T cell responses to AZD1222 COVID-19 vaccine. Clones were sequenced by immunoSEQ multiplex PCR, and TCRdb holds only the in-frame ones, with some missing. Among 50,000 to 55,000 clones listed, approximately 86% were seen once. The sample in question was peripheral blood, obtained 28 days after the second AZD1222 dose. Receptor source: an adult who received the AZD1222 COVID-19 vaccine.

This chain connects TRBV27 to TRBJ2-2; D remains ambiguous. Per germline, CDR1 MNHEY and CDR2 SMNVEV (reference sequence). Trimming left V 2 bases short and J 4 bases short, with 11 bases between. The CDR3 length is 15 residues. CDR3 bases: TGTGCCAGCAGTTTAAGGCCCCCATCCACCGGGGAGCTGTTTTTT. Residues: CASSLRPPSTGELFF.

The V and J genes are TRBV19 and TRBJ2-7; D is uncertain. The CDR3 length is 12 residues. Looked up from germline, CDR1 is LNHDA and CDR2 is SQIVND (reference sequence). Trimming cost V 8 bases and J 3 bases, with 11 bases left between them. The DNA of the CDR3 is TGTGCCAGTCCCCCCATCGGCTACGAGCAGTACTTC. It is translated as CASPPIGYEQYF.

This clone is a singleton in its sample. The chain is built from TRBV24-1 and TRBJ2-7; 10 nucleotides line up with TRBD1. CDR3 length: 15 amino acids. Trimming at V came to 4 bases and at J to 3 bases, leaving 5 bases not matched to a gene. CDR1 KGHDR and CDR2 SFDVKD come from the germline V gene. The CDR3 protein is CATSDRTGGSYEQYF. The DNA for the CDR3 is TGTGCCACCAGTGACCGGACAGGGGGGAGCTACGAGCAGTACTTC.

V gene TRBV3-1 (or the pseudogene TRBV3-2) combines with J gene TRBJ2-5, with TRBD2 matching over 7 bases. V dropped 4 bases and J dropped 2; count of bases not matched to a gene: 13. CDR1 and CDR2 from the germline V gene are LGHDT and YNNKEL (reference sequence). This CDR3 is built from 17 residues. CDR3 protein: CASSRPPGGSRQETQYF. As DNA, the CDR3 is TGTGCCAGCAGCCGACCCCCTGGCGGGAGTCGACAAGAGACCCAGTACTTC.

This chain links TRBV5-1 with TRBJ2-2; 12 nucleotides agree with TRBD2. The CDR3 sequence is 18 residues long. Germline V gene sequence: CDR1 SGHRS, CDR2 YFSETQ. Trimming took 1 base from V and 1 from J; bases not matched to a gene: 5. This CDR3 is CASSLFGLAGMNTGELFF. The CDR3 DNA is TGCGCCAGCAGCTTGTTTGGACTAGCGGGAATGAACACCGGGGAGCTGTTTTTT. The full variable domain, with the rest looked up from reference TRBV5-1 and TRBJ2-2, is KAGVTQTPRYLIKTRGQQVTLSCSPISGHRSVSWYQQTPGQGLQFLFEYFSETQRNKGNFPGRFSGRQFSNSRSEMNVSTLELGDSALYLCASSLFGLAGMNTGELFFGEGSRLTVL.

The chain joins TRBV3-1 (or the pseudogene TRBV3-2) to TRBJ2-2, with 11 nucleotides matching TRBD2. This CDR3 comprises 15 residues. Germline V gene sequence: CDR1 LGHDT, CDR2 YNNKEL (reference sequence). The ends lost 5 bases at V and 8 bases at J; junction bases unmatched: 7. CDR3 bases: TGTGCCAGCAGCACCCGGATAGCGGGAGGGGGGGAGCTGTTTTTT. Translated, it gives CASSTRIAGGGELFF.

The V call is TRBV6-5, the J call TRBJ2-5; 7 nucleotides line up with TRBD2. V was clipped by 1 base and J by 1 base; unmatched bases: 6. Germline values: CDR1 MNHEY, CDR2 SVGAGI. The CDR3 covers 16 residues. The CDR3 DNA reads TGTGCCAGCAGTTACTTTGGGGGGGGGTCCCAAGAGACCCAGTACTTC. Its translation is CASSYFGGGSQETQYF.

The chain carries TRBV7-2 and TRBJ2-5; D gene uncertain. Germline V gives CDR1 SGHTA, CDR2 FQGNSA. The V gene lost 2 bases and the J gene lost 1 base, with 5 bases spanning the gap. CDR3 length: 13 residues. The DNA of the CDR3 is TGTGCCAGCAGCTTATCAGCCCAAGAGACCCAGTACTTC. Translation: CASSLSAQETQYF.

This chain connects TRBV3-1 (or the pseudogene TRBV3-2) to TRBJ1-5, with no clear D. The CDR3 covers 16 residues. Germline values: CDR1 LGHDT, CDR2 YNNKEL (reference sequence). V was shortened by 1 base and J by 1 base, with 11 bases between the two germline ends. The chain's CDR3 is CASSQGPGKSNQPQHF. CDR3 coding DNA: TGTGCCAGCAGCCAAGGTCCCGGGAAAAGCAATCAGCCCCAGCATTTT.

The chain uses TRBV18 and TRBJ2-7; 7 positions agree with TRBD1. V trimming: 3 bases; J trimming: 5 bases; junction bases outside the gene matches: 13. Per the germline V gene, CDR1 is KGHSH and CDR2 is LQKENI. The CDR3 covers 16 residues. The DNA of the CDR3 is TGTGCCAGCTCACCCGATATGACAGGGAATAGCGACGAGCAGTACTTC. Encoded protein: CASSPDMTGNSDEQYF.

V usage is TRBV6-1 and J usage is TRBJ2-5; 15 positions match TRBD2. From germline, CDR1 is MNHNS and CDR2 SASEGT. V dropped 2 bases and J dropped 5; count of bases not matched to a gene: 6. CDR3 length equals 17 residues. The DNA for the CDR3 is TGTGCCAGCAGTGAACCGGGACTAGCGGGAGGATTGGAGACCCAGTACTTC. As protein: CASSEPGLAGGLETQYF.

The chain uses TRBV23-1 and TRBJ2-3; D call uncertain. TRBV23-1 is an open reading frame whose function is uncertain. CDR3 length: 11 residues. Trimming removed 11 bases from V and 6 bases from J, with 12 bases in between. Here the CDR3 DNA reads TGCGCCTCCTGCCCCTCCGATACGCAGTATTTT. As protein: CASCPSDTQYF.

The chain is built from TRBV5-4 and TRBJ2-5, with D unclear. Looked up from germline, CDR1 is SGHNT and CDR2 is YYREEE (reference sequence). V shed 7 bases and J shed 5 bases, with 18 bases lying between them. The CDR3 covers 14 residues. The CDR3 nucleotides are TGTGCCAGCTCCGCGTCCGGGCCCCGGGAGACCCAGTACTTC. Amino acid sequence: CASSASGPRETQYF.

The gene calls are TRBV15 and TRBJ1-2; D perhaps matches TRBD1 (6 bases). Germline V gene sequence: CDR1 LNHNV, CDR2 YYDKDF (reference sequence). Deletions cut 5 bases from V and 8 bases from J, with 18 bases between. The CDR3 contains 14 residues. CDR3 amino acids: CATSAQTGPRGYTF. The CDR3 DNA is TGTGCCACCAGCGCCCAAACAGGGCCCAGGGGCTACACCTTC.

The genes are TRBV9 and TRBJ2-1; TRBD2 agrees at 7 bases. CDR3 length: 15 amino acids. Germline assignment: CDR1 SGDLS and CDR2 YYNGEE. Germline trimming cut 4 bases from V and 2 bases from J; bases unmatched to any gene: 6. CDR3 residues: CASSPAGLPYNEQFF. CDR3 nucleotides: TGTGCCAGCAGCCCAGCGGGACTCCCCTACAATGAGCAGTTCTTC.

The CDR3 loop is CATSGDQRQQYF. DNA for the CDR3: TGTGCCACCAGTGGGGACCAGAGGCAGCAGTACTTC. The J gene is TRBJ2-7, the V gene TRBV24-1, with D possibly called TRBD1 or TRBD2 (5 bases each). From germline, CDR1 is KGHDR and CDR2 SFDVKD. V lost 5 bases, J lost 8 bases, and 12 bases lay in between. This CDR3 comprises 12 residues.

This chain links TRBV7-6 with TRBJ1-4; 8 bases align to TRBD1. V was pared by 5 bases and J by 0 bases, with 8 bases of the junction left unmatched. Germline loops: CDR1 SGHVS, CDR2 FNYEAQ. The CDR3 consists of 17 residues. CDR3 in amino acids: CASSNDGQGATNEKLFF. CDR3 bases: TGTGCCAGCAGCAATGACGGACAGGGTGCAACTAATGAAAAACTGTTTTTT.

CDR3 amino acids: CSARPIYEQYF. CDR3 DNA: TGCAGTGCTAGACCGATCTACGAGCAGTACTTC. The chain links TRBV20-1 to TRBJ2-7; no reliable D call. Per the germline V gene, CDR1 is DFQATT and CDR2 is SNEGSKA (reference sequence). V was trimmed by 2 bases and J by 3 bases, leaving 5 bases between them. The CDR3 covers 11 residues.

The genes are TRBV9 and TRBJ2-2, with a tentative D call TRBD2 (5 bases). In germline, CDR1 is SGDLS, CDR2 YYNGEE. The CDR3 runs 15 residues. V was cut by 3 bases and J by 1 base, with 10 bases left in between. The chain's CDR3 is CASSETGKNTGELFF. Written as DNA, the CDR3 is TGTGCCAGCAGCGAAACGGGAAAGAACACCGGGGAGCTGTTTTTT.

In this sample, this clone turned up once. V is TRBV5-6 and J is TRBJ1-1; weak D call: TRBD1 (6 bases). The CDR3 consists of 14 residues. The V end was cut by 5 bases, the J end by 4 bases, with 15 bases between. Germline lookup yields CDR1 SGHDT and CDR2 YYEEEE. CDR3 bases: TGTGCCAGCAGTTCCGGGGGCAGGAGCACTGAAGCTTTCTTT. Protein sequence: CASSSGGRSTEAFF.

The chain couples TRBV7-2 to TRBJ2-5, with unresolved D. CDR3 length: 13 residues. V lost 1 base and J 5 bases, leaving 8 bases between the germline ends. Germline loops: CDR1 SGHTA, CDR2 FQGNSA. CDR3 in DNA: TGTGCCAGCAGCTTAGGGGTTTGGGAGACCCAGTACTTC. Encoded protein: CASSLGVWETQYF.

CDR3 sequence (DNA): TGTGCCTGGGATACCGGGACAGGGCGAACCATTCAGTACTTC. Residues: CAWDTGTGRTIQYF. The J gene is TRBJ2-7, the V gene TRBV30; 9 positions agree with TRBD1. The J call may not be correct, given that the DNA end is closer to TRBJ2-4. The CDR3 has 14 amino acids. Germline V CDR1 and CDR2: GTSNPN, SVGIG (reference sequence).

This clone was counted once. V and J are TRBV5-6 and TRBJ1-1, with TRBD1 as a possible D gene (6 bases). The germline V gene encodes CDR1 SGHDT and CDR2 YYEEEE. The CDR3 extends over 15 amino acids. V lost 4 bases, J lost 4 bases, and 17 bases lay in between. The DNA of the CDR3 is TGTGCCAGCAGCCTGATACTAATGACAGGCACTGAAGCTTTCTTT. It translates to CASSLILMTGTEAFF. Complete variable domain (other parts from reference TRBV5-6 and TRBJ1-1): DAGVTQSPTHLIKTRGQQVTLRCSPKSGHDTVSWYQQALGQGPQFIFQYYEEEERQRGNFPDRFSGHQFPNYSSELNVNALLLGDSALYLCASSLILMTGTEAFFGQGTRLTVV.

This clone was seen only once. The chain is built from TRBV15 and TRBJ2-1, with D possibly being TRBD2 (5 bases). V gave up 0 bases and J gave up 5 bases, with 14 bases separating them. The CDR3 has 16 residues. Germline CDR1 and CDR2: LNHNV and YYDKDF (reference sequence). The CDR3 reads CATSRDPLTRNNEQFF. The CDR3 nucleotides read TGTGCCACCAGCAGAGACCCACTCACTAGGAACAATGAGCAGTTCTTC.